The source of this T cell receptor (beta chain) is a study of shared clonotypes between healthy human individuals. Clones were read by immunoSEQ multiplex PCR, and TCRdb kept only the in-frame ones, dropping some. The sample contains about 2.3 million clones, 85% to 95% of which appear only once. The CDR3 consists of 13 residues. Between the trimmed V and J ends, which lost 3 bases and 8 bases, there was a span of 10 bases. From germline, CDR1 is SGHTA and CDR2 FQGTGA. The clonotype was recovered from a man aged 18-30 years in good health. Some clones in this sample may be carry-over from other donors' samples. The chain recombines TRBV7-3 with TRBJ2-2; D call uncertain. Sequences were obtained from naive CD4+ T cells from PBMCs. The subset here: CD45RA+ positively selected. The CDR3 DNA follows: TGTGCCAGCAGCTTCTATCTGTTTGGGGAGCTGTTTTTT. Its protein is CASSFYLFGELFF.